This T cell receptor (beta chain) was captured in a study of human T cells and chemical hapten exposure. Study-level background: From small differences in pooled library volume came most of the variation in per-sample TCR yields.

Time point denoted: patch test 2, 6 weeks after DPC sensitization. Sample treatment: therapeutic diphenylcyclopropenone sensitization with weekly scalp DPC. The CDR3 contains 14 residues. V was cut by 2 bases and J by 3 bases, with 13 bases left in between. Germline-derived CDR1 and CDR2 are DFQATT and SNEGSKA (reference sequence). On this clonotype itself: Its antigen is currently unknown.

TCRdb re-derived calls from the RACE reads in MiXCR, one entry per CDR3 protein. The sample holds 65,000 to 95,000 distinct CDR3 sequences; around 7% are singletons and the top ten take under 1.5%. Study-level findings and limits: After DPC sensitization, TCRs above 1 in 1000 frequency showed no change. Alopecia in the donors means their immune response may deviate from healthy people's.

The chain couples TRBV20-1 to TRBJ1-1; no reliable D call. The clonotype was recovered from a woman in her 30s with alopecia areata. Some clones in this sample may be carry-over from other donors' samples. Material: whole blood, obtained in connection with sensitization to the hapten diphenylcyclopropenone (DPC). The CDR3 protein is CSARPQTSDTEAFF. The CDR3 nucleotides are TGCAGTGCTAGACCCCAAACATCAGACACTGAAGCTTTCTTT.